These T cell receptor beta chains were read from a single sample in a study of T cell clonotyping in hematopoietic cell transplantation. The method was immunoSEQ multiplex PCR; TCRdb's version includes in-frame clones alone and lacks a portion of them. The sample consists of roughly 40,000 clones, 85% of them appearing once. Sequences were derived from peripheral blood mononuclear cells, sampled before stem cell transplant. The origin of the receptors is a man in his sixties with acute myeloid leukemia. Some clones in this sample may be carry-over from other donors' samples. Each CDR3 is given with its conserved first and last residue.

TRBJ1-1	TRBV4-3	CASSQVPYRPNTEAFF
TRBJ2-7	TRBV7-8	CASSFSSYEQYF
TRBJ2-1	TRBV9	CASSVLRTGEQFF
TRBJ1-5	TRBV6-6	CASTVTEDQPQHF
TRBJ1-1	TRBV6-5	CASSTQGAEAFF
TRBJ2-2	TRBV7-3	CASSLGQGATGELFF
TRBJ1-5	TRBV19	CASSILGVGQPQHF
TRBJ1-2	TRBV19	CASSMQGAGGYTF
TRBJ2-6	TRBV19	CASSIWGQGGPGANVLTF
TRBJ1-3	TRBV29-1	CSVVGGSGNTIYF
TRBJ1-5	TRBV5-1	CASSGHCSNQPQHF
TRBJ2-5	TRBV30	CAWSGKLAGGYGETQYF
TRBJ1-5	TRBV19	CASSRQGGVGQPQHF
TRBJ2-7	TRBV28	CASSYPGQAYEQYF
TRBJ1-4	TRBV5-6	CASSLFGGAGEKLFF
TRBJ2-4	TRBV5-8	CASSLGGMSQLAKNIQYF
TRBJ1-1	TRBV28	CASSRARGVGTEAFF
TRBJ2-7	TRBV2	CASSRGVYEQYF
TRBJ1-6	TRBV5-6	CASSLFVSSYNSPLHF
TRBJ2-5	TRBV5-1	CASSFGPAETQYF
TRBJ2-4	TRBV29-1	CSVGQGKNIQYF
TRBJ1-1	TRBV29-1	CSVEGETGVAEAFF